The table lists the clone carrying this T cell receptor (beta chain) with a few counts. Its antigen is as yet unknown. These data come from a study of cytomegalovirus exposure and HLA in healthy donors. J lost 4 bases, V lost 3 bases, and 5 bases had no gene match. Germline lookup yields CDR1 SNHLY and CDR2 FYNNEI. The CDR3 is 14 residues long. The study, taken as a whole, reports: The study labeled more than 150 TCR beta chains cytomegalovirus-associated.

It was with 60 Vbeta and 13 Jbeta primers that the PCR ran. Clones were sequenced by immunoSEQ multiplex PCR, and TCRdb holds only the in-frame ones, with some missing. The sample holds around 150,000 clones, over 8% seen once. V and J are TRBV2 and TRBJ1-1; 7 nucleotides agree with TRBD1. This receptor was taken from a male donor in good health and CMV-seronegative. The sample comprised PBMCs. CDR3 residues: CASSDGAGGTEAFF. The CDR3 DNA sequence: TGTGCCAGCAGTGATGGGGCAGGGGGCACTGAAGCTTTCTTT.